A single sample gave rise to the 9 T cell receptor beta chains below, sequenced in a study of T cells after yellow fever vaccination. TCRdb recomputed calls from the 5' RACE reads with MiXCR, one row per CDR3 protein. The profile covers about 74,000 distinct CDR3 sequences, with roughly 6.9% appearing a single time and about 33% taken by the ten largest. The material was CD8+ T cells sorted from PBMCs, obtained about 5 days after the first yellow fever vaccination. The receptors originated from a man in his late teens or twenties who received the YFV17D yellow fever vaccine.

The chain carries TRBV5-6 and TRBJ1-2; D gene ambiguous. V was shortened by 4 bases and J by 4 bases, with 11 bases between the two germline ends. CDR1 SGHDT and CDR2 YYEEEE come from the germline V gene. This CDR3 has 13 amino acids. The CDR3 spells CASSPLVPYGYTF. Here the CDR3 DNA reads TGTGCCAGCAGCCCATTGGTCCCCTATGGCTACACCTTC.

This chain links TRBV27 with TRBJ2-3; 10 bases agree with TRBD2. Losses at the gene ends were 5 bases for V and 2 bases for J; bases not matched to a gene: 13. Germline V CDR1 and CDR2: MNHEY, SMNVEV (reference sequence). This CDR3 has 18 amino acids. As DNA, the CDR3 is TGTGCCAGCAGTGATCCCTCCGCTAGCGGGGGTTTCACAGATACGCAGTATTTT. It yields the protein CASSDPSASGGFTDTQYF.

The chain links TRBV9 to TRBJ2-7; D is ambiguous. The CDR3 has 14 residues. Trimming shortened V by 0 bases and J by 0 bases, and 7 bases separated the two germline ends. Per the germline V gene, CDR1 is SGDLS and CDR2 is YYNGEE. The CDR3 DNA sequence: TGTGCCAGCAGCGTAGGCCCGGGCTCCTACGAGCAGTACTTC. It translates to CASSVGPGSYEQYF.

V and J are TRBV4-1 and TRBJ1-2; 11 positions match TRBD1. Per germline, CDR1 MGHRA and CDR2 YSYEKL. The CDR3 is 16 residues long. J gave up 2 bases and V 6 bases, and 8 bases lay outside the gene matches. The CDR3 coding sequence is TGCGCCAGCAGTATAGGACAGGGGGCGTCAAACTATGGCTACACCTTC. Translation gives CASSIGQGASNYGYTF.

The sample holds a few counts of this clonotype. The rearrangement links TRBV6-6 to TRBJ1-1; D gene unclear. From germline, CDR1 is MNHNY and CDR2 SVGAGI (reference sequence). The CDR3 is 11 residues long. V gave up 4 bases and J gave up 8 bases, with 8 bases separating them. The CDR3, as DNA: TGTGCCAGCAGTTCCCATTTGGAAGCTTTCTTT. Amino acids: CASSSHLEAFF.

This clonotype occurred a few times. V usage is TRBV6-5 and J usage is TRBJ1-5; no firm D call. The CDR3 sequence is 13 residues long. The ends were cut back, 4 bases at V and 5 bases at J, with 9 bases in the middle. Germline CDR1 and CDR2: MNHEY and SVGAGI. The CDR3 is CASSLSPDQPQHF. CDR3 coding DNA: TGTGCCAGCAGTTTGAGTCCTGATCAGCCCCAGCATTTT.

This clonotype was recorded many times. The chain employs TRBV29-1 and TRBJ2-3, with TRBD1 matching over 7 bases. The CDR3 spans 12 residues. Germline V lookup: CDR1 SQVTM, CDR2 ANQGSEA. Trimming took 7 bases from V and 4 from J; bases not matched to a gene: 5. Here the CDR3 reads CSAQGDPDTQYF. The CDR3 nucleotides read TGCAGCGCTCAGGGGGACCCAGATACGCAGTATTTT.

The chain recombines TRBV5-4 with TRBJ1-1; 9 bases fit TRBD1. Germline values: CDR1 SGHNT, CDR2 YYREEE (reference sequence). V shed 4 bases, J shed 4 bases, and the junction held 8 bases outside the gene matches. The length of the CDR3 is 15 residues. CDR3 DNA sequence: TGTGCCAGCAGCCTGGGACAGGGATGGGGCACTGAAGCTTTCTTT. Protein sequence: CASSLGQGWGTEAFF.

This rearrangement joins TRBV7-6 to TRBJ2-3; D gene uncertain. CDR1 and CDR2 (germline): SGHVS, FNYEAQ. The CDR3 sequence is 14 residues long. With 6 bases removed from V and 3 bases from J, the gap between germline ends came to 13 bases. In nucleotides, the CDR3 is TGTGCCAGCAGTAAGAAGGACGGGACAGATACGCAGTATTTT. Protein product: CASSKKDGTDTQYF.